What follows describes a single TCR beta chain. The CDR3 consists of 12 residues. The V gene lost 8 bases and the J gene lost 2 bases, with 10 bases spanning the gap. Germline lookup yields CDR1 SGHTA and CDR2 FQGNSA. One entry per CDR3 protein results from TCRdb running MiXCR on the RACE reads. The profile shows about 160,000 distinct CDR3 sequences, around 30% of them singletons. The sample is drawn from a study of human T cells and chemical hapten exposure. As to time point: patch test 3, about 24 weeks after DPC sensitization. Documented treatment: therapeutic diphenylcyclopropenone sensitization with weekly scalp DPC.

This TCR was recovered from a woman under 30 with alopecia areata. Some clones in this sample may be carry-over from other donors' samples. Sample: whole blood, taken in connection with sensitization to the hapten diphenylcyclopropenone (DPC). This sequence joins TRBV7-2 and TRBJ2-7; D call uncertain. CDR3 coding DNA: TGTGCCAGCGGGTATGGTCCCTACGAGCAGTACTTC. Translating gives CASGYGPYEQYF.